This passage covers 8 T cell receptor beta chains from one sample sequenced in a study of Graves' ophthalmopathy and Graves' hyperthyroidism. Researchers took RNA transcripts and amplified TCR beta CDR3 regions from them. The library came from an HTBI-primed first-round RT-PCR and a second-round multiplex PCR. TCRdb analysed the multiplex PCR reads with MiXCR anew, one entry per CDR3 protein. The sample lists about 400,000 distinct CDR3 sequences; approximately 16% were seen once. Material for sequencing was peripheral blood. The receptors come from a woman between 18 and 30 years old with Graves' ophthalmopathy.

Ten or more counts support this clonotype. The genes are TRBV7-9 and TRBJ2-5; D gene unclear. With 3 bases removed from V and 2 bases from J, the gap between germline ends came to 13 bases. The CDR3 spans 15 residues. Per germline, CDR1 SEHNR and CDR2 FQNEAQ (reference sequence). The CDR3 region is CASSLAATPQETQYF. The CDR3 DNA reads as TGTGCCAGCAGCTTGGCGGCGACTCCACAAGAGACCCAGTACTTC.

This clonotype was seen many times. A read error may explain this, as a much larger clone is one base away. The chain couples TRBV4-1 to TRBJ1-1; 11 nucleotides match TRBD1. J gave up 6 bases and V 10 bases, and 4 bases lay outside the gene matches. Per the germline V gene, CDR1 is MGHRA and CDR2 is YSYEKL. This CDR3 comprises 12 residues. For the CDR3, the DNA is TGCGCCACGGGACAGGGGGGGGCTGAAGCTTTCTTT. As protein: CATGQGGAEAFF.

This clonotype appeared many times. This rearrangement joins TRBV11-2 to TRBJ2-7; 12 bases line up with TRBD2. CDR1 is SGHAT and CDR2 is FQNNGV in the germline V gene. Germline trimming cut 4 bases from V and 1 base from J; bases unmatched to any gene: 5. The CDR3 runs to 16 residues. The CDR3 nucleotides read TGTGCCAGCAGCTCTGGACTAGCGGGAAATTCCTACGAGCAGTACTTC. Protein sequence: CASSSGLAGNSYEQYF.

This clonotype came up many times. Here the CDR3 DNA reads TGTGCCAGCAGCGTAGGACCGGGTAATTCACCCCTCCACTTT. Translating gives CASSVGPGNSPLHF. The chain couples TRBV5-6 to TRBJ1-6, with D hard to call. Germline CDR1 is SGHDT and CDR2 is YYEEEE. V lost 4 bases, J lost 6 bases, and 11 bases lay in between. This CDR3 region has 14 residues. Together with reference TRBV5-6 and TRBJ1-6, the CDR3 gives the full variable domain: DAGVTQSPTHLIKTRGQQVTLRCSPKSGHDTVSWYQQALGQGPQFIFQYYEEEERQRGNFPDRFSGHQFPNYSSELNVNALLLGDSALYLCASSVGPGNSPLHFGNGTRLTVT.

This chain links TRBV4-1 with TRBJ2-2; 11 nucleotides agree with TRBD1. The trim removed 5 bases at V and 5 bases at J, leaving 10 bases unmatched. The V gene's germline CDR1 is MGHRA and CDR2 YSYEKL. The CDR3 is made up of 17 amino acids. This CDR3 reads CASSEFPGQGETGELFF. The CDR3 DNA is TGCGCCAGCAGCGAATTTCCGGGACAGGGGGAAACCGGGGAGCTGTTTTTT.

Ten or more counts support this clonotype. The chain carries TRBV7-2 and TRBJ1-1; D unresolved. CDR1 and CDR2 (germline): SGHTA, FQGNSA. CDR3 length: 14 amino acids. Trimming shortened V by 5 bases and J by 0 bases, and 10 bases separated the two germline ends. Here the CDR3 DNA reads TGTGCCAGCAGCAAAGGACCTTTGAACACTGAAGCTTTCTTT. It codes for CASSKGPLNTEAFF. Full variable domain (missing parts from reference TRBV7-2 and TRBJ1-1): GAGVSQSPSNKVTEKGKDVELRCDPISGHTALYWYRQSLGQGLEFLIYFQGNSAPDKSGLPSDRFSAERTGGSVSTLTIQRTQQEDSAVYLCASSKGPLNTEAFFGQGTRLTVV.

This clonotype was seen repeatedly, ten times or more. The V and J genes are TRBV12-3 or TRBV12-4 and TRBJ1-5; 7 nucleotides align to TRBD1. The CDR3 runs 14 residues. V lost 1 base and J lost 7; bases outside the gene matches: 4. The CDR3 protein is CASSLETGFQPQHF. CDR3 in DNA: TGTGCCAGCAGTTTAGAGACAGGGTTCCAGCCCCAGCATTTT.

This clonotype was seen at least ten times. V gene TRBV28 combines with J gene TRBJ2-5; D gene uncertain. Trimming pared 3 bases from V and 0 bases from J, leaving 8 bases between. The CDR3 has 14 residues. The V gene's germline CDR1 is MDHEN and CDR2 SYDVKM. For the CDR3, the DNA is TGTGCCAGCAGTTTTGGCGGAAACCAAGAGACCCAGTACTTC. Residues: CASSFGGNQETQYF.